A single sample gave rise to the 2 T cell receptor beta chains below, sequenced in a study of T cells after yellow fever vaccination. TCRdb reanalysed the 5' RACE reads using MiXCR and keeps one entry per CDR3 protein. The sample records some 160,000 distinct CDR3 sequences, roughly 8.8% being singletons. Specimen: CD8+ T cells sorted from PBMCs, collected 45 days after the yellow fever booster vaccination. The origin of the receptors is a man younger than 30 who received the YFV17D yellow fever vaccine.

In its sample, this clonotype was seen a few times. The chain joins TRBV4-3 to TRBJ2-3; D not resolved. Between the trimmed V and J ends, which lost 1 base and 0 bases, there was a span of 5 bases. The germline gives CDR1 LGHNA, CDR2 YSLEER. The CDR3 sequence is 14 residues long. The CDR3 is CASSQGQSTDTQYF. CDR3 in DNA: TGCGCCAGCAGCCAAGGGCAGAGCACAGATACGCAGTATTTT.

This clonotype has only a few counts. The V call is TRBV7-9, the J call TRBJ1-1, with D unclear. CDR1 and CDR2 (germline): SEHNR, FQNEAQ (reference sequence). The CDR3 contains 13 residues. Trimming shortened V by 5 bases and J by 5 bases, and 12 bases separated the two germline ends. Here the CDR3 reads CASSPGGRTEAFF. Here the CDR3 DNA reads TGTGCCAGCAGCCCGGGTGGAAGGACTGAAGCTTTCTTT.